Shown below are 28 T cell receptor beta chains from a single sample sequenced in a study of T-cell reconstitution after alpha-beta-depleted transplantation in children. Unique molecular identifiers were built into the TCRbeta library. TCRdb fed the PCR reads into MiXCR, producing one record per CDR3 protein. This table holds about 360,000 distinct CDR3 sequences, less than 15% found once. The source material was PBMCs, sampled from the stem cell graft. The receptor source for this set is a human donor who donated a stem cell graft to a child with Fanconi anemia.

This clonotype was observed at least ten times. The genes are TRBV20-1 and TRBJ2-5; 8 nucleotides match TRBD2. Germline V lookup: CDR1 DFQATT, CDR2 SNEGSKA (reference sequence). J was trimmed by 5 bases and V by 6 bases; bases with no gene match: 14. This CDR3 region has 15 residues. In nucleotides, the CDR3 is TGCAGTGCCACTAGCCGGGGGGGCCTGGATGAGACCCAGTACTTC. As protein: CSATSRGGLDETQYF.

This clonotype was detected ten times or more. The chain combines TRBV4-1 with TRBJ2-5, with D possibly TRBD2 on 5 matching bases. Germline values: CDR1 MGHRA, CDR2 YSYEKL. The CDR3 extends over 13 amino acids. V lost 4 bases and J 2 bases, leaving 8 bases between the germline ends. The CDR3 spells CASSPRVQETQYF. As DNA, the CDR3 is TGCGCCAGCAGCCCGAGGGTACAAGAGACCCAGTACTTC.

The chain's CDR3 is CASSRTSEISYEQYF. The DNA for the CDR3 is TGTGCCAGCAGCCGGACTTCAGAGATCTCCTACGAGCAGTACTTC. V is TRBV7-9 and J is TRBJ2-7; the D gene is possibly TRBD2 (5 bases). The CDR3 sequence is 15 residues long. V was trimmed by 5 bases and J by 0 bases, leaving 14 bases between them. Germline V gene sequence: CDR1 SEHNR, CDR2 FQNEAQ (reference sequence).

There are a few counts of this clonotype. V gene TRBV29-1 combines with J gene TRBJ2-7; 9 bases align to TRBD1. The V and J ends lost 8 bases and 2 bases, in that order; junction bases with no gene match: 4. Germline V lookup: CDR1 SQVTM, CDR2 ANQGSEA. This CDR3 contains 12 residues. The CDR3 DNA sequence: TGCAGCACCAGACAGGGGGCCTACGAGCAGTACTTC. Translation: CSTRQGAYEQYF.

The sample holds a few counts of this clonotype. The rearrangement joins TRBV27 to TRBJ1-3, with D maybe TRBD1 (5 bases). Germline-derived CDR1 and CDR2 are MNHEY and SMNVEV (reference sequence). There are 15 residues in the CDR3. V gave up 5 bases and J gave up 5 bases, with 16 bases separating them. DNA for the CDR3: TGTGCCAGCAGTCCGACGGTCGGGGGGAGAAACACCATATATTTT. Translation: CASSPTVGGRNTIYF.

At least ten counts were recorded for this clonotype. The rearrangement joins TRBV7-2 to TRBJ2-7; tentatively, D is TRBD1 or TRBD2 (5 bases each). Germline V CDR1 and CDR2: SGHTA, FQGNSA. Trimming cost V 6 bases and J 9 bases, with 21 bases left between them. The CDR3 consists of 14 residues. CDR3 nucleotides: TGTGCCAGCAGTCCGGAGGCAGGGAGAAGTGGGCAGTACTTC. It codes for CASSPEAGRSGQYF.

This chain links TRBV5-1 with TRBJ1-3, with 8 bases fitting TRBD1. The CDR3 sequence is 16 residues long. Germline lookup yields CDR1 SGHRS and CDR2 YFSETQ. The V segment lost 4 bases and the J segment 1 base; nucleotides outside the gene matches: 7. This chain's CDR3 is CASSPQGAVSGNTIYF. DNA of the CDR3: TGCGCCAGCAGCCCTCAGGGGGCTGTGTCTGGAAACACCATATATTTT. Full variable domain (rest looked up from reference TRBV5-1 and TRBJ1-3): KAGVTQTPRYLIKTRGQQVTLSCSPISGHRSVSWYQQTPGQGLQFLFEYFSETQRNKGNFPGRFSGRQFSNSRSEMNVSTLELGDSALYLCASSPQGAVSGNTIYFGEGSWLTVV.

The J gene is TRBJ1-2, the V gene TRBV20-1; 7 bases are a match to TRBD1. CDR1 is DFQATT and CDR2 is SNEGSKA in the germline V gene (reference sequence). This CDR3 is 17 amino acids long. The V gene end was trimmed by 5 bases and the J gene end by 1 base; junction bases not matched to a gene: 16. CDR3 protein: CSAFLLTGDGGNYGYTF. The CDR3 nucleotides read TGCAGTGCTTTTCTACTCACAGGGGACGGCGGTAACTATGGCTACACCTTC.

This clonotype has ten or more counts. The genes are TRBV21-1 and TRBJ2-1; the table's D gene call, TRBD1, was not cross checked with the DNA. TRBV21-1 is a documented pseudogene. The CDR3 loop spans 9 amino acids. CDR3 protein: CAPIRDRPF. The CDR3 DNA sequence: TGTGCCCCAATTAGGGACAGGCCTTTC.

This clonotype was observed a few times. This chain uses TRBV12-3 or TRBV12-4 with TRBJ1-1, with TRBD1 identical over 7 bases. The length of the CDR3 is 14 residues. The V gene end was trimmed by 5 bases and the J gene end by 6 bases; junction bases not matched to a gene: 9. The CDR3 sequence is CASSQTGSRSEAFF. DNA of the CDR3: TGTGCCAGCAGTCAGACAGGGAGTAGATCTGAAGCTTTCTTT.

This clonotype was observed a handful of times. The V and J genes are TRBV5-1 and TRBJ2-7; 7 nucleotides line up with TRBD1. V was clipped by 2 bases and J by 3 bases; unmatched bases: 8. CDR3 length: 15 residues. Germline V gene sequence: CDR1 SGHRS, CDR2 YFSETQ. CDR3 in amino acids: CASSLGTAIYYEQYF. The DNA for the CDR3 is TGCGCCAGCAGCTTAGGGACAGCCATATACTACGAGCAGTACTTC.

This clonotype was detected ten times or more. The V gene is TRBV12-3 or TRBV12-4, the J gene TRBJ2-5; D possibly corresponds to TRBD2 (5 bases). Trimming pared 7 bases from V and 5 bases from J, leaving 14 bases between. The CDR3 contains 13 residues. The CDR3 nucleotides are TGTGCCAGCAAAGACCAAGGCGGGGAGACCCAGTACTTC. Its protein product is CASKDQGGETQYF.

Here the CDR3 DNA reads TGCGCCAGCAGCCAAGATGAGGCGGGGACAACTGGAAACACCATATATTTT. This gives the protein CASSQDEAGTTGNTIYF. V gene TRBV4-3 combines with J gene TRBJ1-3; possibly TRBD1 for D (6 bases). The CDR3 spans 17 residues. V was clipped by 0 bases and J by 2 bases, with 14 bases between them. CDR1 and CDR2 (germline): LGHNA, YSLEER.

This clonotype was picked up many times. The CDR3 DNA follows: TGTGCCAGCAGCCCCCTGAGCTCCTACAATGAGCAGTTCTTC. Its protein product is CASSPLSSYNEQFF. The V gene is TRBV18, the J gene TRBJ2-1, with D uncertain. Germline V CDR1 and CDR2: KGHSH, LQKENI. The CDR3 loop spans 14 amino acids. V lost 8 bases and J 0 bases, leaving 11 bases between the germline ends.

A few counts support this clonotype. This CDR3 is CASSQDKRDYGYTF. CDR3 sequence (DNA): TGTGCCAGCAGCCAAGATAAAAGGGATTATGGCTACACCTTC. V gene TRBV4-2 combines with J gene TRBJ1-2; D ambiguous. Per germline, CDR1 LGHNA and CDR2 YNFKEQ. The CDR3 sequence is 14 residues long. V was trimmed by 0 bases and J by 5 bases, leaving 10 bases between them.

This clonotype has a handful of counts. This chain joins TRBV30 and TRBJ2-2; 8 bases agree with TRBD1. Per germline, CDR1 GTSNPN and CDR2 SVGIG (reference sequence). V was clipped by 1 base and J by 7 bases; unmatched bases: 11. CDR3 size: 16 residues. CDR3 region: CAWSGLGQGTGGELFF. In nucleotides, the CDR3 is TGTGCCTGGAGTGGTTTAGGACAGGGAACTGGCGGGGAGCTGTTTTTT.

The CDR3 spells CASSLGDIYQPQHF. Here the CDR3 DNA reads TGTGCCAGCAGTTTAGGGGACATTTATCAGCCCCAGCATTTT. The V and J genes are TRBV12-3 or TRBV12-4 and TRBJ1-5, with TRBD1 as a possible D gene (6 bases). The germline V and J ends were trimmed by 1 base and 5 bases, with 9 bases remaining between them. This CDR3 has 14 amino acids.

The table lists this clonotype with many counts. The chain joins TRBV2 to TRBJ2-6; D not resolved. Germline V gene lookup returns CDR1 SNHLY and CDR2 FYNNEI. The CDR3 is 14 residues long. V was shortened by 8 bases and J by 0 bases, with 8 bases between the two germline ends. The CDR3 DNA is TGTGCCAGCGGGCCTGGCTCTGGGGCCAACGTCCTGACTTTC. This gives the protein CASGPGSGANVLTF.

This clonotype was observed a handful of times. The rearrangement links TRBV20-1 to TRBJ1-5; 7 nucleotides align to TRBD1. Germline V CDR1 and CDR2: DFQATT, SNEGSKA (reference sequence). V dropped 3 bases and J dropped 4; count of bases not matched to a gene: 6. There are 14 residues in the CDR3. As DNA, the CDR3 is TGCAGTGCTAGCGGCGGGACAGATAATCAGCCCCAGCATTTT. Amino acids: CSASGGTDNQPQHF.

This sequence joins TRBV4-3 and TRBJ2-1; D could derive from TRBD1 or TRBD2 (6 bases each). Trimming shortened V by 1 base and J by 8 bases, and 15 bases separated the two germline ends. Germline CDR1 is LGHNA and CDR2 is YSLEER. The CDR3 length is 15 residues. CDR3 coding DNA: TGCGCCAGCAGCCAAGCGACGGGGGCCAGGGATGAGCAGTTCTTC. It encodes CASSQATGARDEQFF.

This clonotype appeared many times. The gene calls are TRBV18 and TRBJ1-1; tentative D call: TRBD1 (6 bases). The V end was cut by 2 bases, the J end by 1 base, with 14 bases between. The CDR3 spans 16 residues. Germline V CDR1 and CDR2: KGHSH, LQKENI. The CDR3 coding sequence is TGTGCCAGCTCACCATTCGAAGGACAGAGGAACACTGAAGCTTTCTTT. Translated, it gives CASSPFEGQRNTEAFF.

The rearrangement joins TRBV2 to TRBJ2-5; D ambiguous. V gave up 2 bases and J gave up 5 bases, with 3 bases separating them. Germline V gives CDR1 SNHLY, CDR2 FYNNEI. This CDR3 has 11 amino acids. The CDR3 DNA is TGTGCCAGCAGTGAAACGGAGACCCAGTACTTC. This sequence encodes CASSETETQYF.

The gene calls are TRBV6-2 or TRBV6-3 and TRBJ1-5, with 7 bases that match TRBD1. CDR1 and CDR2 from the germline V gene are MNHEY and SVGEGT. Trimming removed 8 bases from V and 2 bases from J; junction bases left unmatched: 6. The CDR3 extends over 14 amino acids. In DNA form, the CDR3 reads TGTGCCAGCCACAGGGGAGGGGGCAATCAGCCCCAGCATTTT. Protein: CASHRGGGNQPQHF.

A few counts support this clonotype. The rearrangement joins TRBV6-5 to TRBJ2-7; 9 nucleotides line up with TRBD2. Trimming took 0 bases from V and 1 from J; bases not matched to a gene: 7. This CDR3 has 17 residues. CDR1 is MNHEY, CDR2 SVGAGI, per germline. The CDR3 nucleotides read TGTGCCAGCAGTTACTCCCTAGCTAGCGGGGTATCCTACGAGCAGTACGTC. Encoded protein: CASSYSLASGVSYEQYV.

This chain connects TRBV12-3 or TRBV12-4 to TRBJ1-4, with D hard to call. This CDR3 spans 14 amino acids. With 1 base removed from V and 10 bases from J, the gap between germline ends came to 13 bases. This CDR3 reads CASSLEVTDRKLFF. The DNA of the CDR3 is TGTGCCAGCAGTTTAGAGGTCACGGACCGAAAACTGTTTTTT.

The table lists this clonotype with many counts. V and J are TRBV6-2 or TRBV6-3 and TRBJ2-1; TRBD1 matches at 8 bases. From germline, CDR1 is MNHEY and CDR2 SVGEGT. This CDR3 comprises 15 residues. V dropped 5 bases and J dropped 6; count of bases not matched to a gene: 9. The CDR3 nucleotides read TGTGCCAGCAGTATAGACAGGGGTTTGGCCAATGAGCAGTTCTTC. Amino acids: CASSIDRGLANEQFF.

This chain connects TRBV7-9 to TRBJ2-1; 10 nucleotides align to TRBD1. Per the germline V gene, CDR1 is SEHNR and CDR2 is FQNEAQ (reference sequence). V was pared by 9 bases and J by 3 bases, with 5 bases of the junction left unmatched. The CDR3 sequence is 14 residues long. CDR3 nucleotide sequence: TGTGCCAGTGGGACAGGGGCCTACTACAATGAGCAGTTCTTC. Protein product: CASGTGAYYNEQFF.

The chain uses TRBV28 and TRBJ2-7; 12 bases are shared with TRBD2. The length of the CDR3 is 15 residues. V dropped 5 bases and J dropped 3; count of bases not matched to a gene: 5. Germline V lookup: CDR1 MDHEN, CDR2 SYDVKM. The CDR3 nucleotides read TGTGCCAGCAGTGGGGGGGGACTAGCGGGCTACGAGCAGTACGTC. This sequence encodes CASSGGGLAGYEQYV.